These 22 T cell receptor beta chains were sequenced from one sample in a study of beta chain features in type 1 diabetes. The study, taken as a whole, reports: Significant though moderate, a shortening of TCRB CDR3s appeared in all four CD4+ subsets of Type 1 diabetes patients.

Isolated RNA was reverse transcribed in full, so expressed TCRB transcripts were sequenced. Clones were sequenced by immunoSEQ multiplex PCR, and TCRdb holds only the in-frame ones, with some missing. Of 600,000 to 700,000 clones in the sample, around an eighth were seen once. These receptors are not linked to any known antigen. Sequenced input: naive CD4+ T cells from blood. The receptors were sampled from a man aged 30-40 years with type 1 diabetes.

J is TRBJ2-5 and V is TRBV11-2; D gene uncertain. From germline, CDR1 is SGHAT and CDR2 FQNNGV. V lost 0 bases and J 5 bases, leaving 7 bases between the germline ends. The CDR3 spans 13 residues. The CDR3 is CASSLEWGETQYF. CDR3 bases: TGTGCCAGCAGCTTAGAATGGGGTGAGACCCAGTACTTC.

The sample holds a few counts of this clone. In the same sample, other DNA sequences code for this CDR3. This chain joins TRBV15 and TRBJ1-3; no firm D call. This CDR3 has 14 residues. Germline loops: CDR1 LNHNV, CDR2 YYDKDF (reference sequence). V gave up 5 bases and J gave up 1 base, with 9 bases separating them. CDR3 residues: CATSRAGSGNTIYF. In nucleotides, the CDR3 is TGTGCCACCAGCCGGGCCGGGTCTGGAAACACCATATATTTT.

The chain recombines TRBV19 with TRBJ1-5, with D uncertain. This CDR3 comprises 16 residues. Deletions cut 4 bases from V and 7 bases from J, with 20 bases between. Germline values: CDR1 LNHDA, CDR2 SQIVND (reference sequence). Written as DNA, the CDR3 is TGTGCCAGTAGTACCCCTTGGGCGGTTTCGGAGCAGCCCCAGCATTTT. This translates into CASSTPWAVSEQPQHF.

This clone was seen a few times. This sequence joins TRBV7-2 and TRBJ1-2, with D hard to call. The CDR3 has 11 residues. Trimming shortened V by 2 bases and J by 6 bases, and 4 bases separated the two germline ends. CDR1 is SGHTA, CDR2 FQGNSA, per germline. CDR3 residues: CASSLWDGYTF. The CDR3 bases are TGTGCCAGCAGCTTATGGGATGGCTACACCTTC. The whole variable domain, remainder taken from reference TRBV7-2 and TRBJ1-2, is GAGVSQSPSNKVTEKGKDVELRCDPISGHTALYWYRQSLGQGLEFLIYFQGNSAPDKSGLPSDRFSAERTGGSVSTLTIQRTQQEDSAVYLCASSLWDGYTFGSGTRLTVV.

V usage is TRBV25-1 and J usage is TRBJ1-6; D gene uncertain. Per germline, CDR1 MGHDK and CDR2 SYGVNS. Trimming shortened V by 4 bases and J by 14 bases, and 21 bases separated the two germline ends. The CDR3 runs to 15 residues. CDR3 sequence (DNA): TGTGCCAGCAGTGTGCCCGGACTTTGGGTGCGAACCCTCCACTTT. Translated, it gives CASSVPGLWVRTLHF.

This clone has a handful of counts. The chain carries TRBV29-1 and TRBJ1-2; D may be TRBD1 (6 bases). The germline V and J ends were trimmed by 8 bases and 6 bases, with 13 bases remaining between them. The length of the CDR3 is 11 residues. Germline CDR1 and CDR2: SQVTM and ANQGSEA. The CDR3 region is CSQRGANGYTF. The DNA of the CDR3 is TGCAGCCAGAGGGGGGCGAATGGCTACACCTTC.

In this sample, this clone turned up a few times. CDR3 in DNA: TGTGCCAGCAGCTCAACGGGTCGATCCTACGAGCAGTACTTC. Protein sequence: CASSSTGRSYEQYF. The gene calls are TRBV11-2 and TRBJ2-7; D remains ambiguous. Trimming left V 4 bases short and J 1 base short, with 11 bases between. This CDR3 contains 14 residues. Germline CDR1 SGHAT, CDR2 FQNNGV.

Details on this clone: The sample holds other DNA sequences that translate to the same CDR3. The V and J genes are TRBV5-4 and TRBJ2-5; D remains unclear. Germline loops: CDR1 SGHNT, CDR2 YYREEE (reference sequence). The length of the CDR3 is 14 residues. CDR3 nucleotides: TGTGCTACCACACAGCGTACTTTCCAAGAGACCCAGTACTTC. The encoded protein is CATTQRTFQETQYF.

The chain has TRBV5-8 and TRBJ1-5; weak D call: TRBD1 (5 bases). V was shortened by 4 bases and J by 5 bases, with 25 bases between the two germline ends. Germline lookup yields CDR1 SGHTS and CDR2 YDEGEE. The length of the CDR3 is 18 residues. This chain's CDR3 is CASSIFKGTGARDQPQHF. The CDR3 DNA reads TGTGCCAGCAGCATTTTCAAAGGGACGGGTGCAAGGGATCAGCCCCAGCATTTT.

The V call is TRBV18, the J call TRBJ2-3; 7 positions agree with TRBD1. The trim removed 1 base at V and 1 base at J, leaving 2 bases unmatched. The germline V gene has CDR1 KGHSH and CDR2 LQKENI. This CDR3 is built from 15 residues. The CDR3 loop is CASSPLTGGTDTQYF. Here the CDR3 DNA reads TGTGCCAGCTCACCACTCACAGGGGGCACAGATACGCAGTATTTT.

In this sample, this clone turned up a few times. The chain employs TRBV6-6 and TRBJ2-6; D ambiguous. Trimming stripped 2 bases from V and 4 bases from J, with 6 bases between. This CDR3 contains 14 residues. Germline CDR1 reads MNHNY; CDR2 reads SVGAGI (reference sequence). The DNA for the CDR3 is TGTGCCAGCAGTTACGCGGCGGGGGCCAACGTCCTGACTTTC. It is translated as CASSYAAGANVLTF.

This sequence joins TRBV6-5 and TRBJ2-5, with TRBD1 as a possible D gene (6 bases). Trimming took 5 bases from V and 2 from J, leaving 9 bases between them. The CDR3 totals 13 residues. Per the germline V gene, CDR1 is MNHEY and CDR2 is SVGAGI. CDR3 loop: CASSKGGQETQYF. DNA for the CDR3: TGTGCCAGCAGTAAAGGGGGTCAAGAGACCCAGTACTTC.

The CDR3: CASSPAWGNQPQHF. The CDR3 bases are TGTGCCAGTAGTCCTGCCTGGGGCAATCAGCCCCAGCATTTT. This chain uses TRBV19 with TRBJ1-5; D ambiguous. This CDR3 comprises 14 residues. Germline assignment: CDR1 LNHDA and CDR2 SQIVND (reference sequence). The V and J ends lost 5 bases and 2 bases respectively, with 10 bases between them.

This clone was seen only a few times. The chain recombines TRBV28 with TRBJ1-5; 10 bases are a match to TRBD1. Germline values: CDR1 MDHEN, CDR2 SYDVKM. The CDR3 extends over 16 amino acids. Trimming took 5 bases from V and 5 from J; bases not matched to a gene: 9. CDR3 nucleotide sequence: TGTGCCAGCAGTCCAACGGGACAGGGGCGGCATCAGCCCCAGCATTTT. Translating it yields CASSPTGQGRHQPQHF.

The chain employs TRBV7-2 and TRBJ2-5; D gene ambiguous. This CDR3 spans 13 amino acids. Germline-derived CDR1 and CDR2 are SGHTA and FQGNSA. V dropped 1 base and J dropped 5 bases, with 8 bases sitting between them. CDR3 amino acids: CASSLVSSETQYF. For the CDR3, the DNA is TGTGCCAGCAGCTTAGTTAGCTCGGAGACCCAGTACTTC.

This chain uses TRBV12-5 with TRBJ2-7; 8 nucleotides align to TRBD1. CDR1 and CDR2 from the germline V gene are LGHNT and FRNRAP. The CDR3 loop spans 14 amino acids. With V trimmed by 4 bases and J by 3 bases, 5 bases remained unmatched. CDR3 DNA: TGTGCTAGTGGTTCGGGGACAGGCAACTACGAGCAGTACTTC. Translating gives CASGSGTGNYEQYF.

This clone was picked up a small number of times. The rearrangement uses TRBV28 and TRBJ1-6; D not certain. The V and J ends lost 3 bases and 11 bases respectively, with 5 bases between them. Germline CDR1 reads MDHEN; CDR2 reads SYDVKM. The CDR3 consists of 11 residues. Written as DNA, the CDR3 is TGTGCCAGCAGTTTGGGCCCACCCCTCCACTTT. It translates to CASSLGPPLHF.

The chain links TRBV2 to TRBJ1-5; D not certain. Germline CDR1 and CDR2: SNHLY and FYNNEI. V was trimmed by 6 bases and J by 4 bases, leaving 13 bases between them. The CDR3 extends over 14 amino acids. CDR3 region: CASSPWEGNQPQHF. In nucleotides, the CDR3 is TGTGCCAGCAGCCCCTGGGAGGGTAATCAGCCCCAGCATTTT.

This clone was counted between two and nine times. This chain uses TRBV29-1 with TRBJ1-5; TRBD1 agrees at 9 bases. This CDR3 spans 15 amino acids. The germline gives CDR1 SQVTM, CDR2 ANQGSEA. V gave up 6 bases and J gave up 6 bases; unmatched junction bases: 12. In nucleotides, the CDR3 is TGCAGCGTCCGGGAGTCGGGACAGGGATCTCAGCCCCAGCATTTT. Its translation is CSVRESGQGSQPQHF.

In this sample, this clone turned up a few times. The rearrangement joins TRBV18 to TRBJ2-4; TRBD1 matches at 8 bases. The CDR3 contains 18 residues. The V gene's germline CDR1 is KGHSH and CDR2 LQKENI. Trimming cost V 5 bases and J 0 bases; bases outside gene matches: 12. The CDR3 protein is CASSSTGAPGGAKNIQYF. The CDR3 DNA reads as TGTGCCAGCTCATCGACAGGGGCACCCGGGGGAGCCAAAAACATTCAGTACTTC. Full variable domain (outside the CDR3, taken from reference TRBV18 and TRBJ2-4): NAGVMQNPRHLVRRRGQEARLRCSPMKGHSHVYWYRQLPEEGLKFMVYLQKENIIDESGMPKERFSAEFPKEGPSILRIQQVVRGDSAAYFCASSSTGAPGGAKNIQYFGAGTRLSVL.

With regard to this clone: One junction end does not reproduce the germline sequence, and a read error may be involved. This rearrangement joins TRBV6-6 to TRBJ2-3; D is unresolved. This CDR3 comprises 11 residues. Looked up from germline, CDR1 is MNHNY and CDR2 is SVGAGI (reference sequence). CDR3 DNA sequence: TGTGCCAGCAGTAACTCAGATACGCAGTATTTT. It encodes CASSNSDTQYF.

This rearrangement joins TRBV2 to TRBJ1-6; D is ambiguous. The CDR3 length is 13 residues. In germline, CDR1 is SNHLY, CDR2 FYNNEI. CDR3 sequence: CAAAEIENSPLHF. The CDR3 nucleotides read TGTGCAGCCGCCGAAATCGAAAATTCACCCCTCCACTTT.